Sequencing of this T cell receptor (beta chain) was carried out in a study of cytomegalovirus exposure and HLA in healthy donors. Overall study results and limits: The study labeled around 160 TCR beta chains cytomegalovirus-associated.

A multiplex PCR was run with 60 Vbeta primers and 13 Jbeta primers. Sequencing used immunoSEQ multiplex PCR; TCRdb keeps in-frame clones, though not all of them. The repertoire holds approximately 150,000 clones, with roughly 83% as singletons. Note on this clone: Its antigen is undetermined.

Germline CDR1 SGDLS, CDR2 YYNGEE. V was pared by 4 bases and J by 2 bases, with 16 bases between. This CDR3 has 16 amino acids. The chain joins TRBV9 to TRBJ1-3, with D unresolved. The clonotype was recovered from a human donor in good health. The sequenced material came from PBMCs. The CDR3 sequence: CASSSGSLGAGNTIYF. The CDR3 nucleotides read TGTGCCAGCAGCTCCGGGTCGTTGGGTGCTGGAAACACCATATATTTT.